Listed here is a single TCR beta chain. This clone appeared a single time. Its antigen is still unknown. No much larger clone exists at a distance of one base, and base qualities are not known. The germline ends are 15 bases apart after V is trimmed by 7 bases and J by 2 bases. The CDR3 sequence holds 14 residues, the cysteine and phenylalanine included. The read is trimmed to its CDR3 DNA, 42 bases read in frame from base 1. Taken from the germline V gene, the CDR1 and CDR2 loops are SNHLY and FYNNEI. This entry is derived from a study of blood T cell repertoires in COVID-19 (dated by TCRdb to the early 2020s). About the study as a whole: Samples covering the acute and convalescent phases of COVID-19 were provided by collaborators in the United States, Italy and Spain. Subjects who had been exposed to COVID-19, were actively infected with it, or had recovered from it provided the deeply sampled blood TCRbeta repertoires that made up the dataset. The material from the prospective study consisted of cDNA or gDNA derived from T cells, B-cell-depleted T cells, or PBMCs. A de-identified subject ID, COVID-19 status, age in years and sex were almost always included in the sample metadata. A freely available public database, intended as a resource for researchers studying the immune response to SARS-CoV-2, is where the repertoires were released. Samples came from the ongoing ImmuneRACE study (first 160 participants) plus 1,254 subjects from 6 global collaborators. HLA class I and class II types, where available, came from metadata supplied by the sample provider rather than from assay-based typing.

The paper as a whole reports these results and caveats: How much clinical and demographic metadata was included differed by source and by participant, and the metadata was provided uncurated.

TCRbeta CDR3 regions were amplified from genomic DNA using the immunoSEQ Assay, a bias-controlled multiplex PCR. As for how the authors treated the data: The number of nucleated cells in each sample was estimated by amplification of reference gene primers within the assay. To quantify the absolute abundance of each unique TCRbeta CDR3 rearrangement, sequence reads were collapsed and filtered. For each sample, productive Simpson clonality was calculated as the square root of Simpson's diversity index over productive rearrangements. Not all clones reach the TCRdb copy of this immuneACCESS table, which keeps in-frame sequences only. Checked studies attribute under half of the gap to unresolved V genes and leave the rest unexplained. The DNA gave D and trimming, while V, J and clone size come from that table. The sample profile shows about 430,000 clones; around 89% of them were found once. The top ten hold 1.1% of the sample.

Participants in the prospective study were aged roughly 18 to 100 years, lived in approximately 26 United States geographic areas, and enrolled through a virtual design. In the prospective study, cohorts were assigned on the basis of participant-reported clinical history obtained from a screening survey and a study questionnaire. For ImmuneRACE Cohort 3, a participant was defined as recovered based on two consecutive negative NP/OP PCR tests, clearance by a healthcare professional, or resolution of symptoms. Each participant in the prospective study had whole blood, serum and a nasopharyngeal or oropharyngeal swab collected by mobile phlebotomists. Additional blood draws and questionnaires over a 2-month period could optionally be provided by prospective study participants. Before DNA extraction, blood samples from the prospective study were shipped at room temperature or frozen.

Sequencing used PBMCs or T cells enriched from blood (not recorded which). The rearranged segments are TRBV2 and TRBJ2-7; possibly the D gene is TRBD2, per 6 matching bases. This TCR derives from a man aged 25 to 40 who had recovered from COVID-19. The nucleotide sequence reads TGTGCCAGCACTCCTCCGGGACTTCCCTACGAGCAGTACTTC. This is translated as CASTPPGLPYEQYF.